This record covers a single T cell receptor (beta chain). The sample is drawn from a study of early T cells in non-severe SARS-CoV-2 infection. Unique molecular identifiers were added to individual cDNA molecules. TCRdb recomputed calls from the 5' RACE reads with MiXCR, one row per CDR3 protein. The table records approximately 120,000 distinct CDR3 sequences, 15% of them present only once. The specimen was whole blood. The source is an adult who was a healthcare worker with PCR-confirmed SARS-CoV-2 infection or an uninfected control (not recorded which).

Written as DNA, the CDR3 is TGTGCCAGCAGCTTAGGTCGGGGATCAGATACGCAGTATTTT. Protein product: CASSLGRGSDTQYF. V and J are TRBV7-8 and TRBJ2-3, with a weak D call TRBD2 (5 bases). V shed 1 base and J shed 4 bases, with 9 bases lying between them. The V gene's germline CDR1 is SGHVS and CDR2 FQNEAQ. The CDR3 is 14 residues long.